This TCR beta chain derives from a study of CD8 T cells in ankylosing spondylitis. The TCR beta libraries were generated through quantitative 5'-RACE incorporating molecular barcodes. Using its own MiXCR run on the 5' RACE reads, TCRdb lists one record per CDR3 protein. The sample gives tens of thousands of distinct CDR3 sequences, 30% of which show up once; 45% to 50% is in the top ten. This clonotype was counted many times. Its target is not known. Study-wide findings and caveats: In the blood and synovial fluid of reactive arthritis, some motif variants had been previously reported. Disease-linked clones reportedly concentrated significantly in matched ankylosing spondylitis synovial fluid.

This TCR derives from a male donor with ankylosing spondylitis. The sequenced material came from synovial fluid, either unsorted or a sorted T cell fraction (not recorded which).

CDR3 DNA: TGTGCCAGCAGCTTAACCAAGGGACAGGGGAGCTCCTACAATGAGCAGTTCTTC. Translating gives CASSLTKGQGSSYNEQFF. This rearrangement joins TRBV11-3 to TRBJ2-1, with 10 bases matching TRBD1. J lost 0 bases, V lost 2 bases, and 7 bases had no gene match. The CDR3 sequence is 18 residues long. Germline assignment: CDR1 SGHNT and CDR2 YENEEA.